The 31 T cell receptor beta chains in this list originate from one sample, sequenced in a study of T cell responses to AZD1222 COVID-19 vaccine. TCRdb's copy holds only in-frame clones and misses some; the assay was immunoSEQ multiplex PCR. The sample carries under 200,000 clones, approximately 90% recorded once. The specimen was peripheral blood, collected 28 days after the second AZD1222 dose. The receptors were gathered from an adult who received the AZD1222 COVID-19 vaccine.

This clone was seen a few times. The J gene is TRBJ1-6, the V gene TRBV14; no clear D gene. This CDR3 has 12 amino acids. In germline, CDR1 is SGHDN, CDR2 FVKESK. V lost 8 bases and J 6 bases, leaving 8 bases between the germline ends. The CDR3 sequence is CASAIINSPLHF. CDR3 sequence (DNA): TGTGCCAGCGCCATTATTAATTCACCCCTCCACTTT.

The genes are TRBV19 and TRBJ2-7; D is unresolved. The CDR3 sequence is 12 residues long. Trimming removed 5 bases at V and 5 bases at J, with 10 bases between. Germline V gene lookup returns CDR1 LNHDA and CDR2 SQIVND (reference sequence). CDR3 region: CASSLGNNEQYF. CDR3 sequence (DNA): TGTGCCAGTAGTCTAGGGAATAACGAGCAGTACTTC.

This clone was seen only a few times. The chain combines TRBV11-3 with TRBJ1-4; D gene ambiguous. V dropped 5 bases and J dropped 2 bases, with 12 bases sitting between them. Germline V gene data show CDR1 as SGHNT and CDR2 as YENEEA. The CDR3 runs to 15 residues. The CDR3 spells CASSPKKDTNEKLFF. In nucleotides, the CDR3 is TGTGCCAGCAGCCCTAAAAAGGACACTAATGAAAAACTGTTTTTT.

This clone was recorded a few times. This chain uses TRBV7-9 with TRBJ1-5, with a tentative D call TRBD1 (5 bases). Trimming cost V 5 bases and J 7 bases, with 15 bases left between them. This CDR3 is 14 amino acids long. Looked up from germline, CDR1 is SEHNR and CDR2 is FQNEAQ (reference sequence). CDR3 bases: TGTGCCAGCAGCCGGACGGACAACCGGCAGCCCCAGCATTTT. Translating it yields CASSRTDNRQPQHF.

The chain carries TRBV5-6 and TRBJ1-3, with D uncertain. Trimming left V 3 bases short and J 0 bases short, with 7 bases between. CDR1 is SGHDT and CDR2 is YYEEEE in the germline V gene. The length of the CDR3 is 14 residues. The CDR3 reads CASSSTSSGNTIYF. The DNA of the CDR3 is TGTGCCAGCAGCTCAACAAGCTCTGGAAACACCATATATTTT.

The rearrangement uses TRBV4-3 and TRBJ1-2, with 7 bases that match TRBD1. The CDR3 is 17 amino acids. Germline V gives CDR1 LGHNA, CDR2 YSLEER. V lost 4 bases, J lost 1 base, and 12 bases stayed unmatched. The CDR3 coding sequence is TGCGCCAGCAGCCCACAAGCACCCGGGACAGATAACTATGGCTACACCTTC. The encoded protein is CASSPQAPGTDNYGYTF.

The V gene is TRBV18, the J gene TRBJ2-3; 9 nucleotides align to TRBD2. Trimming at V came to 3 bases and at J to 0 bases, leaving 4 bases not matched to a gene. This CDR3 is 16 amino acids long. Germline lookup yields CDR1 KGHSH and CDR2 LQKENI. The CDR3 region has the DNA TGTGCCAGCTCACCGTCTCTAGCGGGAAGCACAGATACGCAGTATTTT. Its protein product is CASSPSLAGSTDTQYF.

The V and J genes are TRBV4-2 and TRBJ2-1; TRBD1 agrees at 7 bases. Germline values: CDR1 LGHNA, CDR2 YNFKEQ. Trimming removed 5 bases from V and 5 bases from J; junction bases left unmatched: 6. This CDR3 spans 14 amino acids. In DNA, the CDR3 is TGTGCCAGCAGCACCGGGACAGATCACAATGAGCAGTTCTTC. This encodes CASSTGTDHNEQFF.

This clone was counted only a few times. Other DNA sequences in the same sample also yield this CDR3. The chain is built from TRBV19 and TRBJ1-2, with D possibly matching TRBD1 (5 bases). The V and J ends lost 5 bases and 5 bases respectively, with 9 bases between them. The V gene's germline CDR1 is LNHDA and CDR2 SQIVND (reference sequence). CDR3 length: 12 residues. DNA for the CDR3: TGTGCCAGTAGTTCGGGGGGATATGGCTACACCTTC. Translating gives CASSSGGYGYTF.

This chain's CDR3 is CASSEPGTGLSSYEQYF. The CDR3 DNA follows: TGCGCCAGCAGTGAGCCCGGGACAGGACTCAGCTCCTACGAGCAGTACTTC. The chain couples TRBV10-1 to TRBJ2-7, with 8 positions matching TRBD1. The germline V gene encodes CDR1 WNHNN and CDR2 SYGVQD (reference sequence). The CDR3 runs 17 residues. The J segment lost 0 bases and the V segment lost 2 bases, leaving 9 bases of the junction unmatched.

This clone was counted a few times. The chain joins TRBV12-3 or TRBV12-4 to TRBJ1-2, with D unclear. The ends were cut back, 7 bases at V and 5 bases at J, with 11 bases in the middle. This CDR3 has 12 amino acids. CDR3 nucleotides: TGTGCCAGCACCGTAGGGTTGTATGGCTACACCTTC. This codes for CASTVGLYGYTF.

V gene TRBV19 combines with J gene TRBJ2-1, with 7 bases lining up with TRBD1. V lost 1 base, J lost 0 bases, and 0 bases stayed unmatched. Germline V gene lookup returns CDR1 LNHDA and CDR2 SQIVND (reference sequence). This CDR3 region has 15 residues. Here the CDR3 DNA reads TGTGCCAGTAGTATAGGGGACAGCTCCTACAATGAGCAGTTCTTC. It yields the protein CASSIGDSSYNEQFF. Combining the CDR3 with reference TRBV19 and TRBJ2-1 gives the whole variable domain DGGITQSPKYLFRKEGQNVTLSCEQNLNHDAMYWYRQDPGQGLRLIYYSQIVNDFQKGDIAEGYSVSREKKESFPLTVTSAQKNPTAFYLCASSIGDSSYNEQFFGPGTRLTVL.

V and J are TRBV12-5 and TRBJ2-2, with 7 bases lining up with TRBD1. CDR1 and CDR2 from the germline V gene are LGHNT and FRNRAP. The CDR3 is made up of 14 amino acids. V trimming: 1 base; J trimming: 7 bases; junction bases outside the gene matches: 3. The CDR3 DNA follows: TGTGCTAGTGGTTTGGGACAGGGTAGCGGGGAGCTGTTTTTT. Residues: CASGLGQGSGELFF.

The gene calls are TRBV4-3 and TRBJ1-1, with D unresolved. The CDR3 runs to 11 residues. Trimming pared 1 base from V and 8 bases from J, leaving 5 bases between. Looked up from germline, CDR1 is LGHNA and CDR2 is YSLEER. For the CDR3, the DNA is TGCGCCAGCAGCCAAGGGAAGGAAGCTTTCTTT. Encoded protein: CASSQGKEAFF.

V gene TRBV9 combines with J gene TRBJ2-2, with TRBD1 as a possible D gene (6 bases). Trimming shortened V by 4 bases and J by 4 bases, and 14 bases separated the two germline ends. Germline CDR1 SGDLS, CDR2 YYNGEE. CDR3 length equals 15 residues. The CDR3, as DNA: TGTGCCAGCAGCCAAACAGGGATCGGCACCGGGGAGCTGTTTTTT. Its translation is CASSQTGIGTGELFF.

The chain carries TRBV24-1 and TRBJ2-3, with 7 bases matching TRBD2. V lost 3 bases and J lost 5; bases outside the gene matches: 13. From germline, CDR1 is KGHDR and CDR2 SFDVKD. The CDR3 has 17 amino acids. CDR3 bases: TGTGCCACCAGTGATCCTAAGGCGGGACTAAAGGGAGATACGCAGTATTTT. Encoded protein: CATSDPKAGLKGDTQYF.

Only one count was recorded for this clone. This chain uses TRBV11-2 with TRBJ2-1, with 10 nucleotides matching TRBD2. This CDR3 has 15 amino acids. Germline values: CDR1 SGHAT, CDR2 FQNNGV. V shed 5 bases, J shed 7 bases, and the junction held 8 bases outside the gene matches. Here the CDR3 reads CASSDLAGDINEQFF. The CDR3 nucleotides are TGTGCCAGCAGCGACCTAGCGGGGGATATAAATGAGCAGTTCTTC.

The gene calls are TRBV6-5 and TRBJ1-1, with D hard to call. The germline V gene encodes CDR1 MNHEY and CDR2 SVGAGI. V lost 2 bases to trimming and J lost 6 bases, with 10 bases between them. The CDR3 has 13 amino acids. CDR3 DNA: TGTGCCAGCAGTTACGGTAGCAGGTCTGAAGCTTTCTTT. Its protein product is CASSYGSRSEAFF.

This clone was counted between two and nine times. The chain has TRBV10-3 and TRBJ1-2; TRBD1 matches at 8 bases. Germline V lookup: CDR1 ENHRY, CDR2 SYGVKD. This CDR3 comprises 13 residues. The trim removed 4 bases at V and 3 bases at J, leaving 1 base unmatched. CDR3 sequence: CAISVDRDYGYTF. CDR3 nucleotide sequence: TGTGCCATCAGTGTGGACAGGGACTATGGCTACACCTTC.

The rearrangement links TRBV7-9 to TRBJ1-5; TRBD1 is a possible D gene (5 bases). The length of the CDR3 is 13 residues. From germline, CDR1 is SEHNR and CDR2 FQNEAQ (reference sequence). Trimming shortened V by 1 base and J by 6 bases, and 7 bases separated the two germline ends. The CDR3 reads CASSLVGGQPQHF. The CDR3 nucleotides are TGTGCCAGCAGCTTAGTGGGGGGTCAGCCCCAGCATTTT.

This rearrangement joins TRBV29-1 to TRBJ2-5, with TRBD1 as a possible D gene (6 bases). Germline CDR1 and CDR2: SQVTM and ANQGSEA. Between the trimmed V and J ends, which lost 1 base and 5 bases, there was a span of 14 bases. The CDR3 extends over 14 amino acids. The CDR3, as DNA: TGCAGCGTTGAAGTCAACCTCAGGGGCGAGACCCAGTACTTC. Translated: CSVEVNLRGETQYF.

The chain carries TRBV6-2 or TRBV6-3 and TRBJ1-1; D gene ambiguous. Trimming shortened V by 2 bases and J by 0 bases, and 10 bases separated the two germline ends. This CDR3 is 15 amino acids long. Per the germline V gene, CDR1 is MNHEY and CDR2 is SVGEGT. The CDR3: CASSYDLEMNTEAFF. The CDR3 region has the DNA TGTGCCAGCAGTTACGACCTGGAAATGAACACTGAAGCTTTCTTT.

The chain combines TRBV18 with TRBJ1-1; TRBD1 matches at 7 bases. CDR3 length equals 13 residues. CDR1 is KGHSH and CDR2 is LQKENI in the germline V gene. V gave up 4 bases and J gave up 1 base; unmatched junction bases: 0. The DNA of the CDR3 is TGTGCCAGCTCACGACAGGGGAACACTGAAGCTTTCTTT. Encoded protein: CASSRQGNTEAFF.

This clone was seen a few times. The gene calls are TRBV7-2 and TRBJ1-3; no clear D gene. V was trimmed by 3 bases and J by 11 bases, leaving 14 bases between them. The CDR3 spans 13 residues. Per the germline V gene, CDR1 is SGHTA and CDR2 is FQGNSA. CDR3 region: CASSFGPSSAIYF. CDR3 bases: TGTGCCAGCAGCTTCGGTCCCAGCTCCGCCATATATTTT.

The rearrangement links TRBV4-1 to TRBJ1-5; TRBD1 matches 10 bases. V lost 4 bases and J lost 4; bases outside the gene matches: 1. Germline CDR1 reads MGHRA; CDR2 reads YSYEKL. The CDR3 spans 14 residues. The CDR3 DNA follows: TGCGCCAGCAGCCCGGGACAGGGGAATCAGCCCCAGCATTTT. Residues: CASSPGQGNQPQHF.

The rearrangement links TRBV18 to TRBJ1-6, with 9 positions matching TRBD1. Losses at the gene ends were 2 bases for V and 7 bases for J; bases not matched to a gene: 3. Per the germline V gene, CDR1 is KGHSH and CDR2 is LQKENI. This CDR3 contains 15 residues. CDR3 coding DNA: TGTGCCAGCTCACCAATACAGGGGGCAAATTCACCCCTCCACTTT. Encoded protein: CASSPIQGANSPLHF.

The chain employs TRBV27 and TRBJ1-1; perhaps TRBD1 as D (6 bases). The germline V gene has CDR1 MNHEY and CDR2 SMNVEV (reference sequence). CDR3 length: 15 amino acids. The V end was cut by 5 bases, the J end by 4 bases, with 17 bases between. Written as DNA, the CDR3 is TGTGCCAGCAGTCCCACTGTCAGGGGTGGCACTGAAGCTTTCTTT. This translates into CASSPTVRGGTEAFF.

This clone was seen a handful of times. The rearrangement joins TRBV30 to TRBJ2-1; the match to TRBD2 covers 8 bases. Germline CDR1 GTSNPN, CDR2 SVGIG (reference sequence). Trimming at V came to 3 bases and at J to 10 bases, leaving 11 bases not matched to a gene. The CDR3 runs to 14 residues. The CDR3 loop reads CAWRTSGGWGEQFF. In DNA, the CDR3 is TGTGCCTGGAGGACCAGCGGGGGTTGGGGGGAGCAGTTCTTC.

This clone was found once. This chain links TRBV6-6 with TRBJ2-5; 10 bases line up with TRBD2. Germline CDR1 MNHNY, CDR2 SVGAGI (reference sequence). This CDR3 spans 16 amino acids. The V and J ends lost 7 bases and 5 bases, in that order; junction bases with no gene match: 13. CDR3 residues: CASKGTSGARGETQYF. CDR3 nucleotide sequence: TGTGCCAGCAAGGGCACTAGCGGGGCCCGTGGGGAGACCCAGTACTTC.

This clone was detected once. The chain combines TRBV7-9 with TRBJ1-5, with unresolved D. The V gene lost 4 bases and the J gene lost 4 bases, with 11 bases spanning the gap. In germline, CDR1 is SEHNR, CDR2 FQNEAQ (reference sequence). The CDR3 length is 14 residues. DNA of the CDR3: TGTGCCAGCAGCTCAGAGATAGGAAATCAGCCCCAGCATTTT. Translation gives CASSSEIGNQPQHF. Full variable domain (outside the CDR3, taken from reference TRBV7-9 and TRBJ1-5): DTGVSQNPRHKITKRGQNVTFRCDPISEHNRLYWYRQTLGQGPEFLTYFQNEAQLEKSRLLSDRFSAERPKGSFSTLEIQRTEQGDSAMYLCASSSEIGNQPQHFGDGTRLSIL.

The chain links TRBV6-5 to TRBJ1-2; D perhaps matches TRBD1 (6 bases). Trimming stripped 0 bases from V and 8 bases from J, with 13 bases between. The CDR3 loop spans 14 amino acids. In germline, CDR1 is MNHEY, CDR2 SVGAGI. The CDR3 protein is CASSYSGGREGYTF. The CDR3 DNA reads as TGTGCCAGCAGTTACTCTGGGGGGCGCGAAGGCTACACCTTC.